This entry lists 18 T cell receptor beta chains sequenced from one sample in a study of CD8+CD57+ T cells in acquired aplastic anemia. Selection for sequencing was limited to patients who had shown CD8+CD57+ cell expansion by flow cytometry. According to the study, genomic DNA was the template for TCR beta VDJ and CDR3 profiling. TCRdb independently ran MiXCR on the reads; one entry per CDR3 protein. The profile shows approximately 150,000 distinct CDR3 sequences, 47% of them singletons. The sample consisted of sorted CD4+, CD8+, or CD8+CD57+ T cells (not recorded which) from PBMCs. The receptors here all came from a human donor with aplastic anemia.

The gene calls are TRBV9 and TRBJ1-1, with D unresolved. CDR3 length equals 16 residues. CDR1 SGDLS and CDR2 YYNGEE come from the germline V gene. The germline V and J ends were trimmed by 2 bases and 1 base, with 15 bases remaining between them. CDR3 residues: CASSVGRFGQNTEAFF. In DNA form, the CDR3 reads TGTGCCAGCAGCGTTGGCCGGTTCGGGCAGAACACTGAAGCTTTCTTT.

This clonotype came up many times. V usage is TRBV4-2 and J usage is TRBJ1-2, with TRBD1 as a possible D gene (6 bases). CDR1 and CDR2 (germline): LGHNA, YNFKEQ. The CDR3 is 14 residues long. Trimming cost V 2 bases and J 5 bases, with 12 bases left between them. CDR3 nucleotide sequence: TGTGCCAGCAGCCAACGACAGGAAAATTATGGCTACACCTTC. Protein: CASSQRQENYGYTF.

Comment on this clonotype: The conserved closing phenylalanine or tryptophan is absent in this CDR3, likely reflecting a read error. V is TRBV19 and J is TRBJ2-5; either TRBD1 or TRBD2 may supply D (6 bases each). Per germline, CDR1 LNHDA and CDR2 SQIVND (reference sequence). The CDR3 has 12 residues. V was trimmed by 6 bases and J by 5 bases, leaving 10 bases between them. The CDR3 here is CASRGGPETQYL. Written as DNA, the CDR3 is TGTGCCAGTAGGGGGGGCCCGGAGACCCAGTACCTC.

The rearrangement uses TRBV6-1 and TRBJ1-1; 12 bases line up with TRBD1. The CDR3 is made up of 14 amino acids. Unmatched junction bases numbered 4, after V lost 6 bases and J lost 5 bases. The germline V gene encodes CDR1 MNHNS and CDR2 SASEGT. CDR3 sequence: CASRGTGGYTEAFF. The CDR3 DNA reads as TGTGCCAGCAGGGGGACAGGGGGCTATACTGAAGCTTTCTTT.

This clonotype was detected ten times or more. This chain connects TRBV20-1 to TRBJ2-5, with TRBD1 matching 10 bases. Trimming cost V 5 bases and J 3 bases; bases outside gene matches: 6. This CDR3 region has 14 residues. Germline CDR1 reads DFQATT; CDR2 reads SNEGSKA (reference sequence). Here the CDR3 DNA reads TGCAGTGCTCTGGACAGGGGGAGCGAAGAGACCCAGTACTTC. Residues: CSALDRGSEETQYF.

This clonotype was observed at least ten times. The chain uses TRBV7-6 and TRBJ2-3; D may correspond to TRBD1 or TRBD2 (5 bases each). V lost 4 bases, J lost 0 bases, and 11 bases lay in between. The CDR3 contains 15 residues. Germline V gene sequence: CDR1 SGHVS, CDR2 FNYEAQ. CDR3 nucleotide sequence: TGTGCCAGCAGCTCGACCTGGGACAGCACAGATACGCAGTATTTT. It is translated as CASSSTWDSTDTQYF.

V is TRBV24-1 and J is TRBJ2-3; 8 nucleotides agree with TRBD2. From germline, CDR1 is KGHDR and CDR2 SFDVKD. The CDR3 is made up of 15 amino acids. The ends lost 4 bases at V and 3 bases at J; junction bases unmatched: 5. CDR3 region: CATSDKRLATDTQYF. DNA for the CDR3: TGTGCCACCAGTGACAAACGACTAGCGACAGATACGCAGTATTTT.

The chain couples TRBV7-2 to TRBJ2-7, with D possibly matching TRBD1 (6 bases). Trimming removed 4 bases at V and 2 bases at J, with 12 bases between. The CDR3 extends over 14 amino acids. Germline V lookup: CDR1 SGHTA, CDR2 FQGNSA. The CDR3 here is CASSYSAGAYEQYF. DNA for the CDR3: TGTGCCAGCAGCTATTCGGCAGGGGCCTACGAGCAGTACTTC.

This clonotype was observed a few times. This chain uses TRBV12-3 or TRBV12-4 with TRBJ2-1, with 11 positions matching TRBD1. The CDR3 totals 15 residues. After removal of 5 bases from V and 7 bases from J, the junction contained 7 bases not matched to a gene. The CDR3 here is CASSPGQGEMNEQFF. Here the CDR3 DNA reads TGTGCCAGCAGTCCGGGACAGGGGGAAATGAATGAGCAGTTCTTC.

There are many counts of this clonotype. The chain combines TRBV6-1 with TRBJ1-1; a possible D gene is TRBD1 (5 bases). Trimming shortened V by 7 bases and J by 7 bases, and 16 bases separated the two germline ends. The CDR3 has 13 residues. Looked up from germline, CDR1 is MNHNS and CDR2 is SASEGT. The CDR3 nucleotides are TGTGCCAGCAACCCGGGGGTTGTAGGTGAAGCTTTCTTT. As protein: CASNPGVVGEAFF.

The rearrangement uses TRBV7-3 and TRBJ2-1; 10 nucleotides agree with TRBD2. CDR3 length equals 13 residues. CDR1 and CDR2 (germline): SGHTA, FQGTGA. The V segment lost 4 bases and the J segment 7 bases; nucleotides outside the gene matches: 1. The CDR3 sequence is CASSSGLANEQFF. The CDR3 DNA reads as TGTGCCAGCAGCTCGGGACTAGCGAATGAGCAGTTCTTC.

This clonotype was seen ten or more times. The chain couples TRBV20-1 to TRBJ2-1, with TRBD2 matching 12 bases. With 3 bases clipped from V and 4 bases from J, the junction kept 4 bases outside the gene matches. CDR3 length: 15 amino acids. Per germline, CDR1 DFQATT and CDR2 SNEGSKA (reference sequence). CDR3 in amino acids: CSASTSGGNYNEQFF. Here the CDR3 DNA reads TGCAGTGCTAGCACTAGCGGGGGGAATTACAATGAGCAGTTCTTC.

The V call is TRBV6-1, the J call TRBJ2-7, with 10 bases fitting TRBD1. This CDR3 contains 14 residues. J lost 3 bases, V lost 5 bases, and 4 bases had no gene match. Germline assignment: CDR1 MNHNS and CDR2 SASEGT. Here the CDR3 DNA reads TGTGCCAGCAGTCTCCGGGACAGGGGCTACGAGCAGTACTTC. Amino acids: CASSLRDRGYEQYF.

The CDR3 loop is CASSISVLNTEAFF. CDR3 sequence (DNA): TGTGCCAGTAGTATTTCGGTTTTGAACACTGAAGCTTTCTTT. This rearrangement joins TRBV19 to TRBJ1-1; D not certain. Germline CDR1 is LNHDA and CDR2 is SQIVND (reference sequence). This CDR3 spans 14 amino acids. V dropped 3 bases and J dropped 0 bases, with 8 bases sitting between them.

This sequence joins TRBV25-1 and TRBJ1-2; D is undetermined. Germline V gives CDR1 MGHDK, CDR2 SYGVNS. The germline V and J ends were trimmed by 2 bases and 3 bases, with 13 bases remaining between them. The CDR3 is 15 residues long. CDR3 amino acids: CASSEAWGGDYGYTF. The CDR3 region has the DNA TGTGCCAGCAGTGAAGCTTGGGGAGGAGACTATGGCTACACCTTC.

This clonotype was seen at least ten times. The V and J genes are TRBV4-2 and TRBJ2-5; D remains unclear. Germline values: CDR1 LGHNA, CDR2 YNFKEQ. Trimming pared 3 bases from V and 1 base from J, leaving 6 bases between. The CDR3 has 13 amino acids. CDR3 sequence: CASSQMRQETQYF. CDR3 coding DNA: TGTGCCAGCAGCCAGATGCGCCAAGAGACCCAGTACTTC.

The table lists this clonotype with a few counts. The J gene is TRBJ2-7, the V gene TRBV27; TRBD2 matches 10 bases. This CDR3 has 16 amino acids. V shed 6 bases and J 6 bases; nucleotides not matched to a gene: 14. From germline, CDR1 is MNHEY and CDR2 SMNVEV (reference sequence). CDR3 loop: CASSPSGGQVRSEQYF. The CDR3 region has the DNA TGTGCCAGCAGCCCTAGCGGGGGCCAAGTCAGGAGCGAGCAGTACTTC.

The V call is TRBV20-1, the J call TRBJ1-1; 7 bases agree with TRBD1. The CDR3 consists of 14 residues. J gave up 0 bases and V 5 bases, and 6 bases lay outside the gene matches. Germline CDR1 reads DFQATT; CDR2 reads SNEGSKA (reference sequence). This chain's CDR3 is CSAGVGGMNTEAFF. CDR3 DNA: TGCAGTGCTGGGGTAGGGGGCATGAACACTGAAGCTTTCTTT.